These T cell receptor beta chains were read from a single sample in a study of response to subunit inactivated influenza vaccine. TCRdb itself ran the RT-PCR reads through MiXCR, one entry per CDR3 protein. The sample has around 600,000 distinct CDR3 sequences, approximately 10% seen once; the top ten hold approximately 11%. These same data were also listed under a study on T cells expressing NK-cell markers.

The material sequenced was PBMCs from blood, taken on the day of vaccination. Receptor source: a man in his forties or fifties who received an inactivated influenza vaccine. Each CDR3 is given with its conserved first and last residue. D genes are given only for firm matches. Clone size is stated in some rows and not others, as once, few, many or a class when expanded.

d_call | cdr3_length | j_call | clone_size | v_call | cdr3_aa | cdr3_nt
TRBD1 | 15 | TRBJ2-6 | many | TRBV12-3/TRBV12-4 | CASSLRGPGANVLTF | TGTGCCAGCAGTTTAAGGGGGCCCGGGGCCAACGTCCTGACTTTC
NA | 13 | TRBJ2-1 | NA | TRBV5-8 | CASSAEGESEQFF | TGTGCCAGCAGTGCTGAGGGGGAGAGTGAGCAGTTCTTC
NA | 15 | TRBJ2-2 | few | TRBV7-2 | CASSLDRVQVGELFF | TGTGCCAGCAGCTTAGACAGGGTTCAAGTCGGGGAGCTGTTTTTT
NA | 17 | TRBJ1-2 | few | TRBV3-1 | CASSQDRWDAWGYGYTF | TGTGCCAGCAGCCAAGATAGATGGGACGCCTGGGGGTATGGCTACACCTTC
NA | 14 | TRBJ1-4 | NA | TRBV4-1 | CASSQEERREKLFF | TGCGCCAGCAGCCAAGAGGAAAGGCGGGAAAAACTGTTTTTT
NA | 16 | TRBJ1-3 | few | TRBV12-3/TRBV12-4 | CASSLAGKFTGNTIYF | TGTGCCAGCAGTTTAGCTGGCAAGTTTACTGGAAACACCATATATTTT
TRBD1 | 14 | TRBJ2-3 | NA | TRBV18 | CASSMGQGPDTQYF | TGTGCCAGCTCGATGGGACAGGGACCAGATACGCAGTATTTT
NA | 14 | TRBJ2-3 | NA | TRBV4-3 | CASSSGTGKDTQYF | TGCGCCAGCAGCTCGGGAACGGGGAAGGATACGCAGTATTTT
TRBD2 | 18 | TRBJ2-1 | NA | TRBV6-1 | CASSGHETGLAAYNEQFF | TGTGCCAGCAGTGGACACGAAACCGGACTAGCGGCCTACAATGAGCAGTTCTTC
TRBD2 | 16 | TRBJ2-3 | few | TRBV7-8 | CASSSGLAGARDTQYF | TGTGCCAGCAGCTCCGGACTAGCGGGGGCGCGGGATACGCAGTATTTT
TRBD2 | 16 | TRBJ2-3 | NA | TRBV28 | CASSFLAGPSTDTQYF | TGTGCCAGCAGTTTTCTAGCGGGCCCAAGCACAGATACGCAGTATTTT
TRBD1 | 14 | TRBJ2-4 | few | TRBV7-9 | CASSFRTGEDIQYF | TGTGCCAGCAGCTTTCGGACAGGAGAGGACATTCAGTACTTC
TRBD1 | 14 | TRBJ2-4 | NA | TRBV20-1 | CSASVGQGKNIQYF | TGCAGTGCTAGTGTGGGACAGGGGAAAAACATTCAGTACTTC
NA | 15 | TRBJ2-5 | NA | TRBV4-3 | CASSRRWGVQETQYF | TGCGCCAGCAGCCGGCGATGGGGGGTGCAAGAGACCCAGTACTTC
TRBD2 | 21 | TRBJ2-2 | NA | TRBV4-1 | CASSHPTGRLAGGTNTGELFF | TGCGCCAGCAGCCACCCAACCGGGAGACTAGCGGGGGGGACGAACACCGGGGAGCTGTTTTTT
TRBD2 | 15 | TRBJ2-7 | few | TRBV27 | CASSLAGGQTYEQYF | TGTGCCAGCAGTTTAGCGGGGGGGCAGACCTACGAGCAGTACTTC